This record concerns one TCR beta chain sequence. The data stem from a study of T-cell memory formation after mild COVID-19. TCRdb re-analysed the 5' RACE reads in MiXCR, keeping a single row per CDR3 protein. The sample holds roughly 580,000 distinct CDR3 sequences, roughly 18% seen once. The CDR3 totals 14 residues. The J segment lost 10 bases and the V segment lost 1 base, leaving 7 bases of the junction unmatched. The V gene's germline CDR1 is SGHAT and CDR2 FQNNGV. Sequencing was performed on PBMCs or a T cell subset sorted from them (not recorded which). This receptor was obtained from an adult woman who had mild COVID-19 (a few samples of this study predate the infection). Cell type and time point are not known. This chain connects TRBV11-2 to TRBJ2-1; 7 nucleotides align to TRBD1. This CDR3 reads CASSLAYGTEEQFF. CDR3 DNA sequence: TGTGCCAGCAGCTTAGCCTACGGGACAGAAGAGCAGTTCTTC.